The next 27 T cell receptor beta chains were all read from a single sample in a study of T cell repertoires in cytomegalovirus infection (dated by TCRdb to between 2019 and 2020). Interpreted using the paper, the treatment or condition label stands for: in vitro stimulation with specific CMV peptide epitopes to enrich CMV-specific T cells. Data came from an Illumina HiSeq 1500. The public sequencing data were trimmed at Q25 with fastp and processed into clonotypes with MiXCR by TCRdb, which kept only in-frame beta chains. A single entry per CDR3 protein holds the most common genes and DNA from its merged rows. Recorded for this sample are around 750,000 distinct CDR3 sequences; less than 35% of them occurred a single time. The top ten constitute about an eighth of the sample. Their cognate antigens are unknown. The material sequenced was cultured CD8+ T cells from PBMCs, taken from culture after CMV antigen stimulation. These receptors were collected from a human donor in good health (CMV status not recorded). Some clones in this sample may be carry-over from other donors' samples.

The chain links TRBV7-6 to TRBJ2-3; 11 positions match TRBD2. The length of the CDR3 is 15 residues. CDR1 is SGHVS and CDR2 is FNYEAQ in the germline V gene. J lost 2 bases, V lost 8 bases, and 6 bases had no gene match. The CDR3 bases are TGTGCCAGCGCCGGGACTAGCGGCCACACAGATACGCAGTATTTT. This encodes CASAGTSGHTDTQYF.

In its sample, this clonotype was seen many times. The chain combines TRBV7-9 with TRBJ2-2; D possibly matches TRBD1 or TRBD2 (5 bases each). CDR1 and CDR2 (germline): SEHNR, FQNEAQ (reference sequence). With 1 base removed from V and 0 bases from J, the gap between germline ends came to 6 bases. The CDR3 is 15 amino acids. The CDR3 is CASSLGGANTGELFF. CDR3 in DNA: TGTGCCAGCAGCTTAGGAGGGGCGAACACCGGGGAGCTGTTTTTT.

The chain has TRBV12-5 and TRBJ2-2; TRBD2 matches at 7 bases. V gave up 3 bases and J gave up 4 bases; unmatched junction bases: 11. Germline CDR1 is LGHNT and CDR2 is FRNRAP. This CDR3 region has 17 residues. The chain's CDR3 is CASGFEIKERGTGELFF. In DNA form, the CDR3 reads TGTGCTAGTGGTTTTGAGATTAAAGAGCGGGGCACCGGGGAGCTGTTTTTT.

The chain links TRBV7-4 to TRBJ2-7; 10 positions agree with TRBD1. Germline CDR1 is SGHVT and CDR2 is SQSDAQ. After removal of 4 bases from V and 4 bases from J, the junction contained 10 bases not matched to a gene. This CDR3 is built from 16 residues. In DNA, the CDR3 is TGTGCCAGCAGCTCAGCGACAGGGGGCGCAACGTACGAGCAGTACTTC. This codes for CASSSATGGATYEQYF.

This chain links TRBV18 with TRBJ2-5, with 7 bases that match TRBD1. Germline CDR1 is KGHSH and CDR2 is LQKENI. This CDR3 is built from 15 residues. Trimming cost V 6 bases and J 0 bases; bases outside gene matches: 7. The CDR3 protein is CASSPGQKYQETQYF. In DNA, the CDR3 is TGTGCCAGCTCTCCGGGACAGAAGTACCAAGAGACCCAGTACTTC.

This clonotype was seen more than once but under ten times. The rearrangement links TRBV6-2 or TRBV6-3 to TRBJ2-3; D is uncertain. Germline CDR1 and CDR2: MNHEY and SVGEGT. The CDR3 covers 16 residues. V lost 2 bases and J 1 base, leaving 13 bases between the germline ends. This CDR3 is CASSYPTSSGTDTQYF. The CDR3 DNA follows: TGTGCCAGCAGTTACCCTACGTCTTCCGGCACAGATACGCAGTATTTT.

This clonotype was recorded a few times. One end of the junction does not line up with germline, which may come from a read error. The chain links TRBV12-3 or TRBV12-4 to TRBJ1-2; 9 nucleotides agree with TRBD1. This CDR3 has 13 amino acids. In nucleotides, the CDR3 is TGTGCCAGCAGTCCCGGGACAGGGCCCTACTCGGTCTTC. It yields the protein CASSPGTGPYSVF.

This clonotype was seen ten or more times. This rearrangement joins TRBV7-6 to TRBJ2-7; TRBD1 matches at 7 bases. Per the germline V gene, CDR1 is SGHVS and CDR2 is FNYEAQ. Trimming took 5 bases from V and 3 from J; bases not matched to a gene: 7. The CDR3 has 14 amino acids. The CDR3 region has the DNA TGTGCCAGCAGCCCAGGACAGGACAACTACGAGCAGTACTTC. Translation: CASSPGQDNYEQYF.

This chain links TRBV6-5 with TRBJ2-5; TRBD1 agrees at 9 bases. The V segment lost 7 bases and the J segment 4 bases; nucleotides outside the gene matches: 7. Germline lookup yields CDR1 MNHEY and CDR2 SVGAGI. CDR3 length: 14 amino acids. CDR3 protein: CASIGTGPPETQYF. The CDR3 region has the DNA TGTGCCAGCATTGGGACAGGGCCCCCAGAGACCCAGTACTTC.

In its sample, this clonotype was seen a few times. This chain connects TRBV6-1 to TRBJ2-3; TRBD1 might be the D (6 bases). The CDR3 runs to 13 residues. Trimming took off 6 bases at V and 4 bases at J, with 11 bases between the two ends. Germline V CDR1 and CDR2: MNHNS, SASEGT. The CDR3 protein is CASRIQGSDTQYF. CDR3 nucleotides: TGTGCCAGCAGAATACAGGGTTCAGATACGCAGTATTTT.

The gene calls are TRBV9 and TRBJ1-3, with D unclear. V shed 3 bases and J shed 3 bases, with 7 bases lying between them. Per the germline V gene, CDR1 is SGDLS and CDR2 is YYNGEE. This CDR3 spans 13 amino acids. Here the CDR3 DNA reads TGTGCCAGCAGCGCCTATGGTGGAAACACCATATATTTT. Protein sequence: CASSAYGGNTIYF.

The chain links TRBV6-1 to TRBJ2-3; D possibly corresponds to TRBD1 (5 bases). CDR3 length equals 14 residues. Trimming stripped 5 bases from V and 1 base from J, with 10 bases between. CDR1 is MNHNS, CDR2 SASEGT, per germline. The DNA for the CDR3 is TGTGCCAGCAGTCAGGGATATGGCACAGATACGCAGTATTTT. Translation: CASSQGYGTDTQYF.

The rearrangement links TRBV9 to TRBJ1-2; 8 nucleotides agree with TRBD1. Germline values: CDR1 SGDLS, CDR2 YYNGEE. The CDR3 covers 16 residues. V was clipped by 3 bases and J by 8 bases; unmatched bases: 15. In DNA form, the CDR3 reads TGTGCCAGCAGCGCCACAGGGACAGGCGATCAGCGGGGCTACACCTTC. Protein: CASSATGTGDQRGYTF.

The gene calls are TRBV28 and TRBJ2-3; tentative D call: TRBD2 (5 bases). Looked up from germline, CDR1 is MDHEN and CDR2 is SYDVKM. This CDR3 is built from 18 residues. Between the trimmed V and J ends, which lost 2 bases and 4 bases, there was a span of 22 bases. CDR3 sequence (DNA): TGTGCCAGCAGTTTAATCGCAGGAGGACCCAGAATGGCAGATACGCAGTATTTT. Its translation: CASSLIAGGPRMADTQYF.

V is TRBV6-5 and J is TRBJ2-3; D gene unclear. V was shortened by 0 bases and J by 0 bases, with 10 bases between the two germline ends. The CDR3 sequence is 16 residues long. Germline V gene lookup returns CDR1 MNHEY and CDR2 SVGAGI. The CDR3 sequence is CASSYSSLLSTDTQYF. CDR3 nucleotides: TGTGCCAGCAGTTACTCGAGTCTATTGAGCACAGATACGCAGTATTTT.

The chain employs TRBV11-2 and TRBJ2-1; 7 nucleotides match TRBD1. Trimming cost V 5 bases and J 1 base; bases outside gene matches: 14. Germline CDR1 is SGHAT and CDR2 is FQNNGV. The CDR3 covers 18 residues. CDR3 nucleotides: TGTGCCAGCAGCCCATACCCTAAGGGGACAGAGTCCTACAATGAGCAGTTCTTC. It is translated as CASSPYPKGTESYNEQFF.

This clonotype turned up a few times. Here the CDR3 reads CATSARTPGEGKNIQYF. CDR3 DNA: TGTGCCACCTCAGCCCGGACCCCCGGGGAAGGCAAAAACATTCAGTACTTC. This chain uses TRBV7-8 with TRBJ2-4; D is perhaps TRBD2 (5 bases). The germline CDR1 and CDR2 sequences are SGHVS and FQNEAQ. Deletions cut 10 bases from V and 3 bases from J, with 25 bases between. The length of the CDR3 is 17 residues.

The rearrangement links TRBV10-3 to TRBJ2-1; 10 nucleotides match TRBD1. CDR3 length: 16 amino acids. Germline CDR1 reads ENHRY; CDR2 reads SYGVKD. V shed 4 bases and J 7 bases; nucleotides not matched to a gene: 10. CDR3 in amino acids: CAISVPGTGERNEQFF. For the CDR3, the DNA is TGTGCCATCAGTGTTCCCGGGACAGGGGAAAGGAATGAGCAGTTCTTC.

The CDR3 region is CASSSKELAGGPGAKNIQYF. The CDR3 nucleotides read TGTGCCAGCAGCTCCAAGGAACTAGCGGGGGGGCCTGGGGCCAAAAACATTCAGTACTTC. V is TRBV11-2 and J is TRBJ2-4; TRBD2 matches at 13 bases. Germline lookup yields CDR1 SGHAT and CDR2 FQNNGV. The CDR3 length is 20 residues. The ends lost 4 bases at V and 1 base at J; junction bases unmatched: 13.

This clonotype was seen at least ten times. In DNA, the CDR3 is TGTGCCAGCAGCTTAGTCACCGGGACGGGGAATGGCTACACCTTC. It codes for CASSLVTGTGNGYTF. The chain couples TRBV7-2 to TRBJ1-2; a weak D match, TRBD1 (5 bases). The CDR3 is made up of 15 amino acids. Germline V CDR1 and CDR2: SGHTA, FQGNSA. Trimming pared 1 base from V and 6 bases from J, leaving 15 bases between.

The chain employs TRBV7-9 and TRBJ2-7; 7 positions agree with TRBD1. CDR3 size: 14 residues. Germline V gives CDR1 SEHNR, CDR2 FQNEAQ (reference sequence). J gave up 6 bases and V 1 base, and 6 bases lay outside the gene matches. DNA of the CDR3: TGTGCCAGCAGCTTAGGAGGGGGCCAGGGCGAGCAGTACGTC. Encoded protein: CASSLGGGQGEQYV.

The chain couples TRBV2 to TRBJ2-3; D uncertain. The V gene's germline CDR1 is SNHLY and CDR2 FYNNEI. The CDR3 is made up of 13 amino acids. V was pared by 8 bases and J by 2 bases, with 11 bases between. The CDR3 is CASGSGYTDTQYF. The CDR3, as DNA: TGTGCCAGCGGATCTGGGTACACAGATACGCAGTATTTT.

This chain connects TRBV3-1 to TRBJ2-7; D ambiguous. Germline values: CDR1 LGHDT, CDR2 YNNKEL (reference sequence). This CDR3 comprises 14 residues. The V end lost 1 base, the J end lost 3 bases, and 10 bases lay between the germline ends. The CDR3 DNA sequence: TGTGCCAGCAGCCAAGGCCTTAAATACTACGAGCAGTACGTC. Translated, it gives CASSQGLKYYEQYV.

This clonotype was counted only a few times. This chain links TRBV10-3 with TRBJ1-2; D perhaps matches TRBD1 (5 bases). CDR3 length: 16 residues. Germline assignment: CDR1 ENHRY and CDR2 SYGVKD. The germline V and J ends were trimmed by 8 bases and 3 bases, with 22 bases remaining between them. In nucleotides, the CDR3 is TGTGCCATCGGATCTAAGACAGAAATTACGGACTATGGCTACACCTTC. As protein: CAIGSKTEITDYGYTF.

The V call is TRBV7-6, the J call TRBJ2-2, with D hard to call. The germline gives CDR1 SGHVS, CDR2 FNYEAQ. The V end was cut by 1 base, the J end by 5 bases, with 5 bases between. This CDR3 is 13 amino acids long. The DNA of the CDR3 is TGTGCCAGCAGCTTAGACATGACCGGGGAGCTGTTTTTT. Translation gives CASSLDMTGELFF.

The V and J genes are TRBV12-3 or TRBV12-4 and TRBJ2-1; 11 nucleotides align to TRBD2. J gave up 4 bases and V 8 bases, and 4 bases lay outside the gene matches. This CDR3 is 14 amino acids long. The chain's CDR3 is CASLAGGRYNEQFF. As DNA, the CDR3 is TGTGCCAGCTTAGCGGGGGGGAGATACAATGAGCAGTTCTTC.

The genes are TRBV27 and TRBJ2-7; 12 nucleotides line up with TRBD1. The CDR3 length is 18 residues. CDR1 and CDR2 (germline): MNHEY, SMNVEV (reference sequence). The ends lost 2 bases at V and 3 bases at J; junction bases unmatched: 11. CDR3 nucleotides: TGTGCCAGCAGTTTAAAAAACGGGACAGGGGGCTGGTACTACGAGCAGTACGTC. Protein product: CASSLKNGTGGWYYEQYV.